The clone carrying this T cell receptor (beta chain) was seen a handful of times. Its antigen is as yet unknown. This entry belongs to a study of T-cell memory formation after mild COVID-19. The overall study: For the most part, TCR clusters were specific to one donor. General study points: Cross-reactive memory apparently joined, as some responding clones appeared in pre-infection memory. Shrinking CD4+ clones were chiefly CM and EM; CD8+ ones were chiefly EMRA. Clones contracting across day 15 to 85 had a balanced CD4/CD8 profile; later expanding clones leaned CD4+.

Germline V gene lookup returns CDR1 SGHTA and CDR2 FQGNSA. Trimming cost V 7 bases and J 0 bases, with 13 bases left between them. The CDR3 contains 15 residues. TCRdb reprocessed the 5' RACE reads with MiXCR, giving one entry per CDR3 protein. The sample holds over 400,000 distinct CDR3 sequences; about a quarter are singletons and the top ten take around 13%. The sequence derives from an adult woman who had mild COVID-19 (a few samples of this study predate the infection). Cell type and time point are not known. The V and J genes are TRBV7-2 and TRBJ2-1, with D perhaps matching TRBD2 (6 bases). Sequencing was performed on PBMCs or a T cell subset sorted from them (not recorded which). The CDR3 nucleotides are TGTGCCAGCAACCTCCGGGGGTTCTCCTACAATGAGCAGTTCTTC. Protein: CASNLRGFSYNEQFF.